These 25 T cell receptor beta chains originate from one sample sequenced in a study of CD8 T cells in ankylosing spondylitis. TCRdb independently ran MiXCR on the 5' RACE reads; one entry per CDR3 protein. This sample carries about 200,000 distinct CDR3 sequences, over 10% of them seen once, and the ten largest clones take approximately 17%. Material: blood, either unsorted or a sorted T cell fraction (not recorded which). These receptors all stem from a male donor with ankylosing spondylitis or in good health (not recorded which).

Concerning this clonotype: At one boundary the junction diverges from the germline segment, which might be a read error. The CDR3 DNA sequence: TGTACCAGTAGTGCGCCGGCAAAGCAAAGGGAGCAGTACTTC. Translating gives CTSSAPAKQREQYF. The V and J genes are TRBV19 and TRBJ2-7; D call uncertain. The V gene's germline CDR1 is LNHDA and CDR2 SQIVND (reference sequence). The CDR3 has 14 residues. The entire variable domain, with the rest obtained from reference TRBV19 and TRBJ2-7, is as follows: DGGITQSPKYLFRKEGQNVTLSCEQNLNHDAMYWYRQDPGQGLRLIYYSQIVNDFQKGDIAEGYSVSREKKESFPLTVTSAQKNPTAFYLCTSSAPAKQREQYFGPGTRLTVT.

This clonotype was detected many times. The chain has TRBV5-1 and TRBJ2-1; 7 bases match TRBD2. Germline CDR1 and CDR2: SGHRS and YFSETQ. The V and J ends lost 3 bases and 6 bases, in that order; junction bases with no gene match: 0. The CDR3 has 12 amino acids. The CDR3 loop is CASSWTSNEQFF. The CDR3 nucleotides are TGCGCCAGCAGCTGGACTAGCAATGAGCAGTTCTTC.

This clonotype has just a few counts. This chain links TRBV2 with TRBJ2-1; D is unclear. Germline-derived CDR1 and CDR2 are SNHLY and FYNNEI. V lost 8 bases to trimming and J lost 4 bases, with 12 bases between them. This CDR3 is built from 13 residues. CDR3 region: CASPLAGYNEQFF. The CDR3 DNA is TGTGCCAGCCCCCTGGCCGGATACAATGAGCAGTTCTTC. Together with reference TRBV2 and TRBJ2-1, the CDR3 gives the full variable domain: EPEVTQTPSHQVTQMGQEVILRCVPISNHLYFYWYRQILGQKVEFLVSFYNNEISEKSEIFDDQFSVERPDGSNFTLKIRSTKLEDSAMYFCASPLAGYNEQFFGPGTRLTVL.

A few counts support this clonotype. The chain's CDR3 is CSAILSSPPVLAGGSSYEQYF. The CDR3 DNA reads TGCAGTGCGATATTATCGTCCCCCCCGGTACTAGCGGGGGGGAGCTCCTACGAGCAGTACTTC. The gene calls are TRBV20-1 and TRBJ2-7; TRBD2 matches 13 bases. V lost 6 bases, J lost 0 bases, and 23 bases stayed unmatched. Germline values: CDR1 DFQATT, CDR2 SNEGSKA (reference sequence). CDR3 size: 21 residues.

The chain employs TRBV5-1 and TRBJ2-7; 8 positions agree with TRBD1. This CDR3 contains 15 residues. V was clipped by 4 bases and J by 5 bases; unmatched bases: 11. CDR1 is SGHRS, CDR2 YFSETQ, per germline. The CDR3 DNA reads TGCGCCAGCAGCGCTAGACAGGGGATGGACGACGAGCAGTACTTC. It is translated as CASSARQGMDDEQYF.

This clonotype was observed a few times. The V gene is TRBV11-2, the J gene TRBJ2-1; D is possibly TRBD1 or TRBD2 (5 bases each). V was pared by 7 bases and J by 3 bases, with 7 bases between. The germline CDR1 and CDR2 sequences are SGHAT and FQNNGV. The CDR3 extends over 12 amino acids. As DNA, the CDR3 is TGTGCCAGCAAGAGGGGCTACAATGAGCAGTTCTTC. The encoded protein is CASKRGYNEQFF.

This clonotype was observed a few times. A read error may account for a junction end that differs from germline. V gene TRBV19 combines with J gene TRBJ1-1; D is perhaps TRBD1 (5 bases). The CDR3 covers 13 residues. Germline CDR1 reads LNHDA; CDR2 reads SQIVND (reference sequence). The CDR3 loop reads CACLQAENAEAFF. The CDR3 DNA reads as TGTGCCTGTCTACAGGCAGAGAACGCTGAAGCTTTCTTT.

This clonotype appeared a few times. This chain links TRBV28 with TRBJ2-1; 12 bases align to TRBD2. Trimming at V came to 6 bases and at J to 0 bases, leaving 9 bases not matched to a gene. Germline V gene sequence: CDR1 MDHEN, CDR2 SYDVKM. The CDR3 runs 18 residues. CDR3 residues: CASRPFPLAGGSYNEQFF. The CDR3 nucleotides are TGTGCCAGCAGACCTTTTCCACTAGCGGGAGGCTCCTACAATGAGCAGTTCTTC.

This clonotype was detected a few times. This chain joins TRBV2 and TRBJ2-7, with 12 positions matching TRBD2. Germline values: CDR1 SNHLY, CDR2 FYNNEI. The CDR3 covers 16 residues. V was pared by 6 bases and J by 6 bases, with 12 bases of the junction left unmatched. CDR3 in DNA: TGTGCCAGCAGGGAATGGACTAGCGGGGACCCCTTCGAGCAGTACTTC. As protein: CASREWTSGDPFEQYF.

This clonotype has more than one count but fewer than ten. V gene TRBV30 combines with J gene TRBJ2-6; the match to TRBD1 covers 7 bases. From germline, CDR1 is GTSNPN and CDR2 SVGIG (reference sequence). The CDR3 totals 14 residues. V shed 2 bases, J shed 2 bases, and the junction held 0 bases outside the gene matches. CDR3 sequence reads: CAWSQGAGANVLTF. The DNA of the CDR3 is TGTGCCTGGAGTCAGGGGGCTGGGGCCAACGTCCTGACTTTC.

This clonotype was counted many times. The chain links TRBV5-1 to TRBJ2-7; D is unclear. Germline V CDR1 and CDR2: SGHRS, YFSETQ. V was trimmed by 2 bases and J by 7 bases, leaving 7 bases between them. This CDR3 contains 11 residues. As DNA, the CDR3 is TGCGCCAGCAGCTTCCGAGAAGAGCAGTACTTC. Its translation: CASSFREEQYF. The full variable domain, its missing parts supplied by reference TRBV5-1 and TRBJ2-7, is KAGVTQTPRYLIKTRGQQVTLSCSPISGHRSVSWYQQTPGQGLQFLFEYFSETQRNKGNFPGRFSGRQFSNSRSEMNVSTLELGDSALYLCASSFREEQYFGPGTRLTVT.

The V call is TRBV10-3, the J call TRBJ2-7; D not certain. The CDR3 has 12 residues. Germline values: CDR1 ENHRY, CDR2 SYGVKD. Deletions cut 6 bases from V and 6 bases from J, with 12 bases between. DNA of the CDR3: TGTGCCATCAGAGCAAACCAGATCGAGCAGTACTTC. It translates to CAIRANQIEQYF.

CDR3 nucleotides: TGTGCCAGCAGTCGGGACACCGGGGAGCTGTTTTTT. It specifies CASSRDTGELFF. The chain couples TRBV12-3 or TRBV12-4 to TRBJ2-2; D is unclear. V was shortened by 5 bases and J by 3 bases, with 4 bases between the two germline ends. The CDR3 has 12 residues.

This clonotype has just a few counts. The chain recombines TRBV19 with TRBJ1-5; 7 bases match TRBD1. This CDR3 has 15 amino acids. The V gene's germline CDR1 is LNHDA and CDR2 SQIVND (reference sequence). Trimming cost V 5 bases and J 4 bases; bases outside gene matches: 8. This CDR3 is CASSYRAGGNQPQHF. The CDR3 coding sequence is TGTGCCAGTAGTTATCGGGCAGGGGGAAATCAGCCCCAGCATTTT.

This clonotype was detected only a few times. The V and J genes are TRBV12-3 or TRBV12-4 and TRBJ2-1, with a tentative D call TRBD2 (6 bases). This CDR3 region has 15 residues. The ends were cut back, 6 bases at V and 7 bases at J, with 19 bases in the middle. The CDR3 here is CASSPGGPLGNEQFF. The CDR3 DNA follows: TGTGCCAGCAGCCCCGGGGGACCTCTAGGGAATGAGCAGTTCTTC.

This clonotype was counted ten times or more. The rearrangement joins TRBV29-1 to TRBJ2-3, with 7 nucleotides matching TRBD1. This CDR3 spans 15 amino acids. Per germline, CDR1 SQVTM and CDR2 ANQGSEA. V lost 1 base to trimming and J lost 2 bases; unmatched junction nucleotides: 6. The CDR3 coding sequence is TGCAGCGTTGAAGGCACAGGGGCCAACACAGATACGCAGTATTTT. The encoded protein is CSVEGTGANTDTQYF.

The sample holds many counts of this clonotype. This sequence joins TRBV3-1 and TRBJ2-7; the match to TRBD2 covers 13 bases. Germline V CDR1 and CDR2: LGHDT, YNNKEL (reference sequence). The CDR3 extends over 14 amino acids. Trimming took 6 bases from V and 11 from J; bases not matched to a gene: 10. The CDR3 coding sequence is TGTGCCAGCAGTCAATTGACTAGCGGGGGGACGAAGTACTTC. It codes for CASSQLTSGGTKYF.

This clonotype came up a few times. J is TRBJ2-3 and V is TRBV20-1; 7 bases match TRBD2. CDR1 and CDR2 from the germline V gene are DFQATT and SNEGSKA (reference sequence). V lost 0 bases, J lost 5 bases, and 5 bases stayed unmatched. The CDR3 totals 14 residues. The chain's CDR3 is CSARDLGEGDTQYF. CDR3 in DNA: TGCAGTGCTAGAGATCTGGGGGAGGGAGATACGCAGTATTTT.

The chain employs TRBV6-5 and TRBJ2-7, with D possibly being TRBD1 (5 bases). Germline CDR1 is MNHEY and CDR2 is SVGAGI. V gave up 3 bases and J gave up 3 bases, with 12 bases separating them. This CDR3 has 14 amino acids. CDR3 nucleotides: TGTGCCAGCAGTTATCAGGGTGCCAACTACGAGCAGTACTTC. Its protein is CASSYQGANYEQYF.

J is TRBJ2-7 and V is TRBV5-5; D might be TRBD1 (5 bases). Trimming removed 9 bases from V and 5 bases from J, with 18 bases in between. The CDR3 totals 13 residues. The germline gives CDR1 SGHKS, CDR2 YYEKEE (reference sequence). The CDR3 sequence: CAMGWATVHEQYF. The CDR3, as DNA: TGTGCCATGGGCTGGGCGACAGTCCACGAGCAGTACTTC.

This clonotype was detected once. Compared with germline, one end of the junction differs, possibly owing to a read error. The V and J genes are TRBV9 and TRBJ2-1; the D gene is possibly TRBD2 (7 bases). Germline values: CDR1 SGDLS, CDR2 YYNGEE. The CDR3 is 15 residues long. CDR3 sequence: CASSVAGAPYNEEFF. CDR3 DNA: TGTGCCAGCAGCGTGGCGGGGGCCCCCTACAATGAGGAGTTCTTC.

Ten or more counts support this clonotype. The V and J genes are TRBV5-1 and TRBJ2-2, with D unclear. Trimming stripped 1 base from V and 0 bases from J, with 16 bases between. The CDR3 spans 18 residues. Germline CDR1 is SGHRS and CDR2 is YFSETQ. In DNA form, the CDR3 reads TGCGCCAGCAGCTTGTATCCCGGAGCAGTAGCGAACACCGGGGAGCTGTTTTTT. The encoded protein is CASSLYPGAVANTGELFF.

In its sample, this clonotype was seen a few times. The chain carries TRBV5-1 and TRBJ2-2; D gene unclear. The germline gives CDR1 SGHRS, CDR2 YFSETQ. V gave up 0 bases and J gave up 3 bases, with 15 bases separating them. CDR3 length: 17 residues. CDR3 amino acids: CASSLEGTLWDTGELFF. Here the CDR3 DNA reads TGCGCCAGCAGCTTGGAGGGCACACTCTGGGACACCGGGGAGCTGTTTTTT.

J is TRBJ2-7 and V is TRBV11-2; D perhaps matches TRBD2 (5 bases). Germline assignment: CDR1 SGHAT and CDR2 FQNNGV. The CDR3 runs to 13 residues. The V end was cut by 5 bases, the J end by 3 bases, with 11 bases between. The CDR3 nucleotides read TGTGCCAGCAGCGAGAGGGAGCACTACGAGCAGTACTTC. Its protein product is CASSEREHYEQYF.

The chain joins TRBV7-9 to TRBJ1-3; tentative D call: TRBD1 (6 bases). This CDR3 comprises 14 residues. CDR1 is SEHNR and CDR2 is FQNEAQ in the germline V gene (reference sequence). The V end lost 2 bases, the J end lost 8 bases, and 13 bases lay between the germline ends. CDR3 coding DNA: TGTGCCAGCAGCTTACAAGGGGGTTTGGACACCATATATTTT. This gives the protein CASSLQGGLDTIYF. The full variable domain, in which reference TRBV7-9 and TRBJ1-3 provide the parts outside the CDR3, is DTGVSQNPRHKITKRGQNVTFRCDPISEHNRLYWYRQTLGQGPEFLTYFQNEAQLEKSRLLSDRFSAERPKGSFSTLEIQRTEQGDSAMYLCASSLQGGLDTIYFGEGSWLTVV.